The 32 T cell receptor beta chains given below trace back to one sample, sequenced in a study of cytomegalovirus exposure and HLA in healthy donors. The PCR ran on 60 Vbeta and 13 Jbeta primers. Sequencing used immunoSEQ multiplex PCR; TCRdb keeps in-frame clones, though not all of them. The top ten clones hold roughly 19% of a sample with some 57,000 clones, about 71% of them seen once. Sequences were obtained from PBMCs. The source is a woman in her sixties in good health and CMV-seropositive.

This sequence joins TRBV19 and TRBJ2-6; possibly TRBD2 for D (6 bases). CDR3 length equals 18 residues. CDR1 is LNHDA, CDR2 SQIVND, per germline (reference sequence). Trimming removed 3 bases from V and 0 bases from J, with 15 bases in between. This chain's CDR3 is CASSMAGPGSSGANVLTF. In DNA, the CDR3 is TGTGCCAGTAGTATGGCGGGGCCGGGGAGCTCTGGGGCCAACGTCCTGACTTTC.

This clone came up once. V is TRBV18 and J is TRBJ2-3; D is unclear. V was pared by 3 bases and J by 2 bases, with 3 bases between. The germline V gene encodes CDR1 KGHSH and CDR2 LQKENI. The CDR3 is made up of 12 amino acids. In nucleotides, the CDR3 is TGTGCCAGCTCACCGGCCACAGATACGCAGTATTTT. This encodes CASSPATDTQYF.

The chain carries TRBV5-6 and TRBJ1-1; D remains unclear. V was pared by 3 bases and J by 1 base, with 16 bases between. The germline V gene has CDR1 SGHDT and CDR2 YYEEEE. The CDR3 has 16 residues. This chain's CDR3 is CASSSLRVRENTEAFF. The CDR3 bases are TGTGCCAGCAGCTCCCTTCGGGTGAGGGAGAACACTGAAGCTTTCTTT.

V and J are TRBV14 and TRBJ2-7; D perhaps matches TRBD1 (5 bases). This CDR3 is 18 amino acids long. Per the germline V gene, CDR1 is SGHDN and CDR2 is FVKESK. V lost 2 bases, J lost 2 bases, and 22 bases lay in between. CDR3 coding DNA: TGTGCCAGCAGCCAAAAAGATAACCCAGCAGGGATAACCTACGAGCAGTACTTC. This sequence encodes CASSQKDNPAGITYEQYF. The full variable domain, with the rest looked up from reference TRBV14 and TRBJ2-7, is EAGVTQFPSHSVIEKGQTVTLRCDPISGHDNLYWYRRVMGKEIKFLLHFVKESKQDESGMPNNRFLAERTGGTYSTLKVQPAELEDSGVYFCASSQKDNPAGITYEQYFGPGTRLTVT.

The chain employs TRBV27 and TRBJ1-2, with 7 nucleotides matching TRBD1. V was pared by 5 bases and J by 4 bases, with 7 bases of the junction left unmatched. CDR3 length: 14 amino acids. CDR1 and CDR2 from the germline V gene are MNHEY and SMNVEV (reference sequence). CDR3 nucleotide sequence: TGTGCCAGCAGTCCCTGGGACAGCTCCTATGGCTACACCTTC. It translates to CASSPWDSSYGYTF.

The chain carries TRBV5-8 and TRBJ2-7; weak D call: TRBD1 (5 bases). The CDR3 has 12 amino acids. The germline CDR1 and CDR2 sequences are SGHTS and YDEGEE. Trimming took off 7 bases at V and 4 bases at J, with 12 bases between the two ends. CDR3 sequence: CASGDSTYEQYF. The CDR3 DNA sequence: TGTGCCAGCGGAGACAGCACGTACGAGCAGTACTTC.

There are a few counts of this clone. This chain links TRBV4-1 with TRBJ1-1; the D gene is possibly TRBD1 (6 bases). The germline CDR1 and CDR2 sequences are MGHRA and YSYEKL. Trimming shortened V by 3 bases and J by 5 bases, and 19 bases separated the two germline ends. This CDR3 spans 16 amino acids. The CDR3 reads CASSHATGRTKTEAFF. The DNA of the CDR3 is TGCGCCAGCAGCCACGCGACAGGACGAACCAAAACTGAAGCTTTCTTT.

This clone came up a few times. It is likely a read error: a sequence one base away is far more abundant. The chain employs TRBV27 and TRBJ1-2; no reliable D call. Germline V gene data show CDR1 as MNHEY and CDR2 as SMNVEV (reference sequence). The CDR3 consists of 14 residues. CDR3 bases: TGTGCCACCAGTCCCGACACTGATAACTATGGCTACACCTTC. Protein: CATSPDTDNYGYTF.

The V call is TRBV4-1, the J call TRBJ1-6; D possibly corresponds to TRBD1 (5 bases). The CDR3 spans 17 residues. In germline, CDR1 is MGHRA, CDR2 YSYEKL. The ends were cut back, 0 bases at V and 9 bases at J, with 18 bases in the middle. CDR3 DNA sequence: TGCGCCAGCAGCCAAGATTGGTTTACGGCTCAGGGTTCACCCCTCCACTTT. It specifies CASSQDWFTAQGSPLHF.

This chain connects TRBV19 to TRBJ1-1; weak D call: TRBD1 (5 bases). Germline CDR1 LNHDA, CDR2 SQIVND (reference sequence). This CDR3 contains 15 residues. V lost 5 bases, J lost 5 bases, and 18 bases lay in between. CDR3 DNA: TGTGCCAGTAGTCCCCAAGGGGCGGGGAGGACTGAAGCTTTCTTT. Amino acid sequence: CASSPQGAGRTEAFF.

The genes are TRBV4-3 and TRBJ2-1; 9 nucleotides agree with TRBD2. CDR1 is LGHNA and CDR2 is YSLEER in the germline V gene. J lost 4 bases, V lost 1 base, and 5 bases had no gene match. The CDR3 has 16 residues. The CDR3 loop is CASSQARLAEYNEQFF. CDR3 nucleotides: TGCGCCAGCAGCCAAGCGCGACTAGCGGAATACAATGAGCAGTTCTTC.

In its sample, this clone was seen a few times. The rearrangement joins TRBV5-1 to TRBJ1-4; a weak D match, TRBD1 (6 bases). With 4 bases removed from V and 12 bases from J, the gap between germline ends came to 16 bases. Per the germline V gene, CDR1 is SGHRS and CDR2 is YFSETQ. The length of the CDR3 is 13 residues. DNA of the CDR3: TGCGCCAGCAGCCCCCCGGACAGTGCGGAACTGTTTTTT. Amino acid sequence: CASSPPDSAELFF.

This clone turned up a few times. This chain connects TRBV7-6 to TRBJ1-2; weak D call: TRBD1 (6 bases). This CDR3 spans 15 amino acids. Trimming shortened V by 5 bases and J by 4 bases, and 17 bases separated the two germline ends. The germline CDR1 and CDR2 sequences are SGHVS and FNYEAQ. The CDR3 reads CASSPGGGSLYGYTF. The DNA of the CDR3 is TGTGCCAGCAGCCCTGGGGGGGGCTCACTCTATGGCTACACCTTC.

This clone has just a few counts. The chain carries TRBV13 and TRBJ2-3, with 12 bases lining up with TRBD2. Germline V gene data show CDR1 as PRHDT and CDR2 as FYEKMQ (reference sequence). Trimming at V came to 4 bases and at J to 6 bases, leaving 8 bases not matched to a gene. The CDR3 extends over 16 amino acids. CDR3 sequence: CASSSRLAGVSDTQYF. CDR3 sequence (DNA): TGTGCCAGCAGCTCCCGACTAGCGGGGGTCTCGGATACGCAGTATTTT.

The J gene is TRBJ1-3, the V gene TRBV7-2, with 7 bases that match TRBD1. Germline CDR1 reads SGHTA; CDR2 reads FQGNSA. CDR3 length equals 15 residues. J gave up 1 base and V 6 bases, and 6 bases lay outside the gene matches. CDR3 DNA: TGTGCCAGCAGGAGACAGGGTTCATCTGGAAACACCATATATTTT. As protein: CASRRQGSSGNTIYF.

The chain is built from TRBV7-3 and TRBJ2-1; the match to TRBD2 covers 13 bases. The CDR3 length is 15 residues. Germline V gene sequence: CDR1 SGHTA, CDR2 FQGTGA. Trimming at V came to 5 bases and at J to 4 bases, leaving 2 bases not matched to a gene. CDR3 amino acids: CASSPGLAGYNEQFF. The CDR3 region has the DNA TGTGCCAGCAGCCCGGGACTAGCGGGATACAATGAGCAGTTCTTC. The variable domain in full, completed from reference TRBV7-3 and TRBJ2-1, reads GAGVSQTPSNKVTEKGKYVELRCDPISGHTALYWYRQSLGQGPEFLIYFQGTGAADDSGLPNDRFFAVRPEGSVSTLKIQRTERGDSAVYLCASSPGLAGYNEQFFGPGTRLTVL.

The CDR3 loop is CASSYMGSMNTEAFF. CDR3 sequence (DNA): TGTGCCAGCAGCTACATGGGCAGTATGAACACTGAAGCTTTCTTT. The J gene is TRBJ1-1, the V gene TRBV7-2; no clear D. Germline-derived CDR1 and CDR2 are SGHTA and FQGNSA. The CDR3 is 15 residues long. V was clipped by 4 bases and J by 0 bases, with 12 bases between them.

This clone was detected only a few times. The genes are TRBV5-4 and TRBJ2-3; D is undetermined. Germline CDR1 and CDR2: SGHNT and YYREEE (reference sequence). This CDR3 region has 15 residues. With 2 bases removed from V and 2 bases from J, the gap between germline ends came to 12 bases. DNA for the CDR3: TGTGCCAGCAGCTTTCCCGGGTACTACACAGATACGCAGTATTTT. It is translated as CASSFPGYYTDTQYF.

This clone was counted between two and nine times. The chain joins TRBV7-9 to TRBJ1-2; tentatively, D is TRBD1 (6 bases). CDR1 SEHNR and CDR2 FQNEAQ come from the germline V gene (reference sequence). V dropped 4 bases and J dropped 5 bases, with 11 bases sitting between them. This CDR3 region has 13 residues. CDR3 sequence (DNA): TGTGCCAGCAGCTCTGGACAGAAATATGGCTACACCTTC. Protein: CASSSGQKYGYTF.

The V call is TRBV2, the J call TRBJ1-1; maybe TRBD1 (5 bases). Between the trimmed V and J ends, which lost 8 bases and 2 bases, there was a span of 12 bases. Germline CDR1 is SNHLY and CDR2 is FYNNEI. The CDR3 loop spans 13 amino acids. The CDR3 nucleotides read TGTGCCAGCCAGGGATTAAGAAACACTGAAGCTTTCTTT. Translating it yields CASQGLRNTEAFF. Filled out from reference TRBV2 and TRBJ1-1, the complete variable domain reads EPEVTQTPSHQVTQMGQEVILRCVPISNHLYFYWYRQILGQKVEFLVSFYNNEISEKSEIFDDQFSVERPDGSNFTLKIRSTKLEDSAMYFCASQGLRNTEAFFGQGTRLTVV.

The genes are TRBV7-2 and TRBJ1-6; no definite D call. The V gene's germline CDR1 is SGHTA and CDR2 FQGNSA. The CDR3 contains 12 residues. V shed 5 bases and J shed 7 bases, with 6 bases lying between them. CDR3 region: CASSPLNSPLHF. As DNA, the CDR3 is TGTGCCAGCAGCCCCCTAAATTCACCCCTCCACTTT.

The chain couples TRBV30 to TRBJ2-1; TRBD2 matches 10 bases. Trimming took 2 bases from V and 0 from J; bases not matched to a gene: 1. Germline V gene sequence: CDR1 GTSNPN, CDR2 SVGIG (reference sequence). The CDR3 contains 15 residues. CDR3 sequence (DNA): TGTGCCTGGAGTAGCGGGGGGGCCTCCTACAATGAGCAGTTCTTC. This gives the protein CAWSSGGASYNEQFF. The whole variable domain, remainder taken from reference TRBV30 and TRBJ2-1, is SQTIHQWPATLVQPVGSPLSLECTVEGTSNPNLYWYRQAAGRGLQLLFYSVGIGQISSEVPQNLSASRPQDRQFILSSKKLLLSDSGFYLCAWSSGGASYNEQFFGPGTRLTVL.

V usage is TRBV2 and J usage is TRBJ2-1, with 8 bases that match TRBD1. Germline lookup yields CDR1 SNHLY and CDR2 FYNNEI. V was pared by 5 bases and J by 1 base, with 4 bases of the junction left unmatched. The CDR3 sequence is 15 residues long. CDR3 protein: CASSSGTGSYNEQFF. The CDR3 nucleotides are TGTGCCAGCAGTTCCGGGACAGGTTCCTACAATGAGCAGTTCTTC.

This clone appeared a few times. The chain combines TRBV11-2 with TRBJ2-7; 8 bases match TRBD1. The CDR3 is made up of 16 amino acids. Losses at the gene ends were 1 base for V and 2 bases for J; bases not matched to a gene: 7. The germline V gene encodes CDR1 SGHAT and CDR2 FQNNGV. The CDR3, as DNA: TGTGCCAGCAGCTTAGTGTTAGACAGGGGCGCCTACGAGCAGTACTTC. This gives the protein CASSLVLDRGAYEQYF.

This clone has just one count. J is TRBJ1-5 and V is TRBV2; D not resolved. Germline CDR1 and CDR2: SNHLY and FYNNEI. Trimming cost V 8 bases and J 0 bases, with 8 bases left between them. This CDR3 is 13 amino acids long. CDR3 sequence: CASHSRSNQPQHF. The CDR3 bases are TGTGCCAGCCACAGCCGTAGCAATCAGCCCCAGCATTTT. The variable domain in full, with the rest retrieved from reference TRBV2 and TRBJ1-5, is EPEVTQTPSHQVTQMGQEVILRCVPISNHLYFYWYRQILGQKVEFLVSFYNNEISEKSEIFDDQFSVERPDGSNFTLKIRSTKLEDSAMYFCASHSRSNQPQHFGDGTRLSIL.

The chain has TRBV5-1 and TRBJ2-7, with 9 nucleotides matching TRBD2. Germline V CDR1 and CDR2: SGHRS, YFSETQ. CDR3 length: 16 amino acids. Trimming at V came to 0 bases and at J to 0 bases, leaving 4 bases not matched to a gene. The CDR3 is CASSLGGGVNSYEQYF. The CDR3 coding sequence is TGCGCCAGCAGCTTGGGCGGGGGGGTCAACTCCTACGAGCAGTACTTC.

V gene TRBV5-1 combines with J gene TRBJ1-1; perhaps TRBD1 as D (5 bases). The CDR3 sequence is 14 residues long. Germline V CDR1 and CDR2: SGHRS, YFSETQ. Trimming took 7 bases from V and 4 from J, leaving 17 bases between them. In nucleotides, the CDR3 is TGCGCCAGCGGGGAAGGACAAGTGTCCACTGAAGCTTTCTTT. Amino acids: CASGEGQVSTEAFF.

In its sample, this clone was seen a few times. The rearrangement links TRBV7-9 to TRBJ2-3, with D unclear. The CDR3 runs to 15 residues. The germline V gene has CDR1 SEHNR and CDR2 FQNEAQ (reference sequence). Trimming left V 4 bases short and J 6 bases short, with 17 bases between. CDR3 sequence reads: CASSYDSIFRDTQYF. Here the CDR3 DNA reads TGTGCCAGCAGCTACGACTCCATATTTAGGGATACGCAGTATTTT.

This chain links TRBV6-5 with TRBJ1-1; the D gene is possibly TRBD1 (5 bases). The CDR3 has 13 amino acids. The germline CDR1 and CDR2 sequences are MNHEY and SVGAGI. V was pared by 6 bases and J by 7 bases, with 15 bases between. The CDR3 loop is CASRPTSDSEAFF. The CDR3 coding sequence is TGTGCCAGCAGACCGACATCCGACAGTGAAGCTTTCTTT.

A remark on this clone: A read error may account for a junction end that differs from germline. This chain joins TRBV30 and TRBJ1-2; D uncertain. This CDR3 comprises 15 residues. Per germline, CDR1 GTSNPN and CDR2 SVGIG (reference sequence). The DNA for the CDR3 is TGTACCTGGAGTCCACGGGCAGCGGGCCTCTATGGCTACACCTTC. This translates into CTWSPRAAGLYGYTF.

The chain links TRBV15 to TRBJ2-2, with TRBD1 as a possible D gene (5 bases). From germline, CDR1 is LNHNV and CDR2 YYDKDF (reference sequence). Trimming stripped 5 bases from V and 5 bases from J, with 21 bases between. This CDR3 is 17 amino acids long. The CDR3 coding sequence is TGTGCCACCAGCGGGTTTTCGGAGACAGTAATGACCGGGGAGCTGTTTTTT. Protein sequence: CATSGFSETVMTGELFF.

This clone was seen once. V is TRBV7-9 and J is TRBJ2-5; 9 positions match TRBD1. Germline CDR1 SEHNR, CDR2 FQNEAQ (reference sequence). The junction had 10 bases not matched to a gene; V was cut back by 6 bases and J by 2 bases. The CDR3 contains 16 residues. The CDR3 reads CASSTGTGKGQETQYF. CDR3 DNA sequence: TGTGCCAGCAGTACCGGGACAGGGAAGGGGCAAGAGACCCAGTACTTC.